A single sample gave rise to the 29 T cell receptor beta chains below, sequenced in a study of T-cell memory formation after mild COVID-19. TCRdb re-analysed the 5' RACE reads in MiXCR, keeping a single row per CDR3 protein. The sample holds around 370,000 distinct CDR3 sequences, roughly 20% seen once. The sample was PBMCs or a T cell subset sorted from them (not recorded which). The source is an adult woman who had mild COVID-19 (a few samples of this study predate the infection). Cell type and time point are not known.

V and J are TRBV3-1 and TRBJ2-2; 10 bases align to TRBD1. The CDR3 sequence is 16 residues long. Per germline, CDR1 LGHDT and CDR2 YNNKEL (reference sequence). With 8 bases clipped from V and 7 bases from J, the junction kept 13 bases outside the gene matches. The CDR3 loop reads CASHHGTGVSNGELFF. The CDR3 bases are TGTGCCAGCCACCACGGGACAGGGGTATCGAACGGGGAGCTGTTTTTT.

The V gene is TRBV27, the J gene TRBJ2-1; 7 bases map to TRBD2. This CDR3 has 14 residues. Germline V gene data show CDR1 as MNHEY and CDR2 as SMNVEV (reference sequence). V lost 7 bases, J lost 7 bases, and 10 bases stayed unmatched. CDR3 in DNA: TGTGCCAGCAACCTGATCGGGGGGTGGAATGAGCAGTTCTTC. Translating it yields CASNLIGGWNEQFF.

This rearrangement joins TRBV5-4 to TRBJ1-2; 8 nucleotides line up with TRBD1. CDR1 and CDR2 (germline): SGHNT, YYREEE (reference sequence). This CDR3 is 15 amino acids long. After removal of 0 bases from V and 3 bases from J, the junction contained 4 bases not matched to a gene. CDR3 coding DNA: TGTGCCAGCAGCTTGGTGACAGGGGTTGACTATGGCTACACCTTC. This gives the protein CASSLVTGVDYGYTF.

The chain has TRBV11-3 and TRBJ2-7, with D perhaps TRBD1 or TRBD2 (5 bases each). V shed 5 bases and J shed 1 base, with 18 bases lying between them. Germline V gene lookup returns CDR1 SGHNT and CDR2 YENEEA. CDR3 length equals 16 residues. CDR3 coding DNA: TGTGCCAGCAGCCCCCGCGCCGGGACGTCGTCCTACGAGCAGTACTTC. It codes for CASSPRAGTSSYEQYF.

This chain connects TRBV7-9 to TRBJ2-7; D could derive from TRBD1 or TRBD2 (5 bases each). The germline V gene has CDR1 SEHNR and CDR2 FQNEAQ (reference sequence). CDR3 length: 14 residues. The V end lost 4 bases, the J end lost 7 bases, and 17 bases lay between the germline ends. In DNA, the CDR3 is TGTGCCAGCAGCTCCGCCCAGGGACCTGAAGAGCAGTACTTC. Its protein product is CASSSAQGPEEQYF.

The J gene is TRBJ2-1, the V gene TRBV10-3; D unclear. The germline CDR1 and CDR2 sequences are ENHRY and SYGVKD. This CDR3 has 14 amino acids. Trimming took off 4 bases at V and 10 bases at J, with 17 bases between the two ends. CDR3 DNA: TGTGCCATCAGTGGAATCGGCAGCTTAGCCGAGCAGTTCTTC. This gives the protein CAISGIGSLAEQFF.

The chain combines TRBV6-5 with TRBJ2-7, with D possibly matching TRBD1 (6 bases). Per germline, CDR1 MNHEY and CDR2 SVGAGI. V shed 5 bases and J shed 2 bases, with 13 bases lying between them. The CDR3 totals 14 residues. The CDR3 DNA reads TGTGCCAGCAGTCGACAGGTCCACACCTACGAGCAGTACTTC. Protein sequence: CASSRQVHTYEQYF.

This clonotype was detected a few times. The chain carries TRBV3-2 and TRBJ2-7. TRBV3-2 is an annotated pseudogene. The CDR3 has 14 amino acids. The DNA for the CDR3 is TGTGCCAGCAGCCAAGACAGAATCGCCTACGAGCAGTACTTC. It codes for CASSQDRIAYEQYF.

This clonotype was counted between two and nine times. The chain has TRBV12-3 or TRBV12-4 and TRBJ1-5; 7 nucleotides align to TRBD1. There are 14 residues in the CDR3. The ends lost 10 bases at V and 6 bases at J; junction bases unmatched: 12. This CDR3 reads CATRATGESQPQHF. As DNA, the CDR3 is TGTGCCACTCGGGCAACAGGGGAGAGTCAGCCCCAGCATTTT.

The V and J genes are TRBV28 and TRBJ2-6; perhaps TRBD1 as D (5 bases). The CDR3 totals 16 residues. Trimming removed 3 bases at V and 3 bases at J, with 12 bases between. Germline loops: CDR1 MDHEN, CDR2 SYDVKM. CDR3 sequence (DNA): TGTGCCAGCAGTTTTGCAGGGCCGGGTGGGGCCAACGTCCTGACTTTC. It yields the protein CASSFAGPGGANVLTF. Complete variable domain (other parts from reference TRBV28 and TRBJ2-6): DVKVTQSSRYLVKRTGEKVFLECVQDMDHENMFWYRQDPGLGLRLIYFSYDVKMKEKGDIPEGYSVSREKKERFSLILESASTNQTSMYLCASSFAGPGGANVLTFGAGSRLTVL.

This clonotype was found a few times. This CDR3 is CASTLAVAVEQYF. As DNA, the CDR3 is TGTGCCAGCACCCTCGCGGTAGCGGTCGAGCAGTACTTC. The gene calls are TRBV7-2 and TRBJ2-7; maybe TRBD2 (6 bases). The CDR3 is 13 residues long. V shed 7 bases and J shed 6 bases, with 16 bases lying between them. The germline V gene encodes CDR1 SGHTA and CDR2 FQGNSA.

The CDR3 region has the DNA TGTGCCAGCAGCCAGTCCTCCCCGGGATGGGCTTTCTTT. This gives the protein CASSQSSPGWAFF. The chain couples TRBV14 to TRBJ1-1; D not certain. The germline V and J ends were trimmed by 3 bases and 11 bases, with 16 bases remaining between them. This CDR3 spans 13 amino acids. In germline, CDR1 is SGHDN, CDR2 FVKESK.

The V and J genes are TRBV7-2 and TRBJ1-1; unclear D gene. The length of the CDR3 is 14 residues. CDR1 and CDR2 (germline): SGHTA, FQGNSA. Trimming pared 4 bases from V and 1 base from J, leaving 10 bases between. The CDR3 is CASSWTSANTEAFF. The CDR3 DNA is TGTGCCAGCAGCTGGACCTCAGCGAACACTGAAGCTTTCTTT. Supplemented by reference TRBV7-2 and TRBJ1-1, the full variable domain reads GAGVSQSPSNKVTEKGKDVELRCDPISGHTALYWYRQSLGQGLEFLIYFQGNSAPDKSGLPSDRFSAERTGGSVSTLTIQRTQQEDSAVYLCASSWTSANTEAFFGQGTRLTVV.

This clonotype was detected a few times. The V call is TRBV11-2, the J call TRBJ2-1, with D possibly matching TRBD1 (6 bases). Looked up from germline, CDR1 is SGHAT and CDR2 is FQNNGV. This CDR3 spans 15 amino acids. With 2 bases removed from V and 7 bases from J, the gap between germline ends came to 15 bases. The CDR3 DNA sequence: TGTGCCAGCAGCTTAAGGGGGTGGGCTTGGAATGAGCAGTTCTTC. This gives the protein CASSLRGWAWNEQFF.

The chain combines TRBV6-2 or TRBV6-3 with TRBJ2-3; D unclear. Trimming removed 4 bases from V and 2 bases from J, with 7 bases in between. CDR3 length equals 13 residues. Germline CDR1 MNHEY, CDR2 SVGEGT. The CDR3 DNA follows: TGTGCCAGCAGTTCCCCTAACACAGATACGCAGTATTTT. The encoded protein is CASSSPNTDTQYF.

This clonotype was seen only a few times. The J gene is TRBJ2-7, the V gene TRBV9; 7 bases agree with TRBD1. Germline V gene lookup returns CDR1 SGDLS and CDR2 YYNGEE. This CDR3 is built from 15 residues. Germline trimming cut 0 bases from V and 3 bases from J; bases unmatched to any gene: 6. This CDR3 is CASSVDPGGHYEQYF. In DNA, the CDR3 is TGTGCCAGCAGCGTAGATCCAGGGGGACACTACGAGCAGTACTTC.

This chain links TRBV20-1 with TRBJ2-7; TRBD2 agrees at 10 bases. V dropped 1 base and J dropped 5; count of bases not matched to a gene: 5. The CDR3 length is 14 residues. Germline V gene sequence: CDR1 DFQATT, CDR2 SNEGSKA (reference sequence). CDR3 coding DNA: TGCAGTGCTAGAGCGATCACTAGCGGGAACGAGCAGTACTTC. Protein: CSARAITSGNEQYF.

The J gene is TRBJ2-7, the V gene TRBV7-9, with 7 bases identical to TRBD1. V shed 5 bases, J shed 6 bases, and the junction held 7 bases outside the gene matches. Germline V gives CDR1 SEHNR, CDR2 FQNEAQ (reference sequence). This CDR3 is built from 13 residues. CDR3 DNA sequence: TGTGCCAGCAGCGCCGCAGGGGGTTTCGAGCAGTACTTC. This sequence encodes CASSAAGGFEQYF.

The rearrangement uses TRBV7-8 and TRBJ1-1; D unresolved. Trimming removed 1 base at V and 0 bases at J, with 15 bases between. The CDR3 is 17 amino acids. CDR1 and CDR2 from the germline V gene are SGHVS and FQNEAQ. CDR3 region: CASSLGPGFEVNTEAFF. The CDR3 DNA reads as TGTGCCAGCAGCTTAGGTCCGGGGTTTGAAGTGAACACTGAAGCTTTCTTT.

The chain carries TRBV9 and TRBJ2-3; TRBD2 aligns across 9 bases. Per the germline V gene, CDR1 is SGDLS and CDR2 is YYNGEE. CDR3 length: 16 residues. J gave up 0 bases and V 2 bases, and 4 bases lay outside the gene matches. The CDR3 bases are TGTGCCAGCAGCGTCGAACTAGCGGGTAGCACAGATACGCAGTATTTT. This encodes CASSVELAGSTDTQYF.

This clonotype was detected a few times. This chain connects TRBV5-1 to TRBJ2-7; the match to TRBD1 covers 8 bases. Unmatched junction bases numbered 2, after V lost 0 bases and J lost 3 bases. This CDR3 contains 14 residues. The germline V gene encodes CDR1 SGHRS and CDR2 YFSETQ. CDR3 coding DNA: TGCGCCAGCAGCTTGGTCACAGGGGGCTACGAGCAGTACTTC. This codes for CASSLVTGGYEQYF.

This clonotype has only a few counts. CDR3: CASSPYTGTAVYGYTF. CDR3 coding DNA: TGTGCCAGCAGCCCTTACACCGGGACAGCCGTGTATGGCTACACCTTC. The chain carries TRBV11-2 and TRBJ1-2; 7 nucleotides agree with TRBD1. CDR1 and CDR2 (germline): SGHAT, FQNNGV. Germline trimming cut 5 bases from V and 5 bases from J; bases unmatched to any gene: 14. CDR3 length: 16 amino acids.

This clonotype has a count of ten or more. The chain is built from TRBV6-6 and TRBJ2-2, with 14 bases identical to TRBD2. After removal of 7 bases from V and 0 bases from J, the junction contained 13 bases not matched to a gene. CDR3 size: 20 residues. Germline V lookup: CDR1 MNHNY, CDR2 SVGAGI (reference sequence). For the CDR3, the DNA is TGTGCCAGCACCGCCCAAGCCGGACTAGCGGGGGGTTCGAACACCGGGGAGCTGTTTTTT. It codes for CASTAQAGLAGGSNTGELFF.

The rearrangement links TRBV20-1 to TRBJ2-7; a weak D match, TRBD1 (6 bases). The CDR3 is 13 amino acids. Germline V lookup: CDR1 DFQATT, CDR2 SNEGSKA (reference sequence). Trimming removed 6 bases from V and 0 bases from J, with 12 bases in between. The CDR3 reads CSAQDSHSYEQYF. CDR3 nucleotides: TGCAGTGCCCAGGACAGCCACTCCTACGAGCAGTACTTC.

This clonotype has a handful of counts. The J gene is TRBJ2-7, the V gene TRBV4-2, with 11 bases aligning to TRBD2. There are 16 residues in the CDR3. The germline V gene encodes CDR1 LGHNA and CDR2 YNFKEQ. V gave up 2 bases and J gave up 4 bases; unmatched junction bases: 7. This CDR3 reads CASSQPLAGGPYEQYF. As DNA, the CDR3 is TGTGCCAGCAGCCAACCGCTAGCGGGAGGACCGTACGAGCAGTACTTC.

The chain uses TRBV7-8 and TRBJ1-1; D is undetermined. The length of the CDR3 is 13 residues. Germline CDR1 is SGHVS and CDR2 is FQNEAQ. V was clipped by 5 bases and J by 1 base, with 8 bases between them. CDR3 in DNA: TGTGCCAGCAGCCATCAGAGGAACACTGAAGCTTTCTTT. Translating gives CASSHQRNTEAFF.

This sequence joins TRBV6-2 or TRBV6-3 and TRBJ1-5; D possibly corresponds to TRBD1 (5 bases). Germline CDR1 and CDR2: MNHEY and SVGEGT. The CDR3 covers 14 residues. The V end was cut by 4 bases, the J end by 7 bases, with 14 bases between. The CDR3 is CASSFGGTGQPQHF. In nucleotides, the CDR3 is TGTGCCAGCAGTTTCGGGGGTACGGGGCAGCCCCAGCATTTT.

V and J are TRBV7-9 and TRBJ1-2; tentatively, D is TRBD1 (6 bases). The V gene's germline CDR1 is SEHNR and CDR2 FQNEAQ (reference sequence). This CDR3 comprises 16 residues. V lost 5 bases and J 3 bases, leaving 19 bases between the germline ends. The CDR3 reads CASSRIHDRTHYGYTF. Here the CDR3 DNA reads TGTGCCAGCAGCCGAATCCATGACAGGACCCACTATGGCTACACCTTC. The full variable domain, in which reference TRBV7-9 and TRBJ1-2 provide the parts outside the CDR3, is DTGVSQNPRHKITKRGQNVTFRCDPISEHNRLYWYRQTLGQGPEFLTYFQNEAQLEKSRLLSDRFSAERPKGSFSTLEIQRTEQGDSAMYLCASSRIHDRTHYGYTFGSGTRLTVV.

This clonotype was seen only a few times. The rearrangement uses TRBV11-2 and TRBJ1-6, with a tentative D call TRBD1 (5 bases). V shed 5 bases and J shed 7 bases, with 18 bases lying between them. The CDR3 extends over 16 amino acids. Germline lookup yields CDR1 SGHAT and CDR2 FQNNGV. DNA of the CDR3: TGTGCCAGCAGCCGACTGGGGGTTGAAGGGAATTCACCCCTCCACTTT. Translating it yields CASSRLGVEGNSPLHF.